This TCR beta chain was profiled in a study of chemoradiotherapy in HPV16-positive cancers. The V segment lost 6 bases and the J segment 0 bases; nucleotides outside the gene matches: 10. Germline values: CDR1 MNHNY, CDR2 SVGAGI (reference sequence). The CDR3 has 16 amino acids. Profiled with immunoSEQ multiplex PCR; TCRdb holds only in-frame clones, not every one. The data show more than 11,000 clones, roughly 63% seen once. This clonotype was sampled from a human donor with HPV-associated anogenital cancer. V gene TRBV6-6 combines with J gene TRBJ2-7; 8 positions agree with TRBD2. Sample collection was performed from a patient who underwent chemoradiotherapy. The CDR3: CASRTPQAGVSYEQYF. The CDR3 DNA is TGTGCCAGCAGAACACCCCAAGCGGGGGTCTCCTACGAGCAGTACTTC.